These T cell receptor beta chains were read from a single sample in a study of blood T cells in healthy people across ages. One entry per CDR3 protein results from TCRdb running MiXCR on the 5' RACE reads. The sample lists 500,000 to 600,000 distinct CDR3 sequences, about 26% occurring once. Sequencing was performed on blood. All receptors derive from a woman in her 70s in good health. Both conserved end residues are part of each CDR3. A D gene is named only where the DNA matches it firmly. Size is omitted from some rows. Given values are once, few, many or a class for expanded clones.

CDR3nt | CDR3aa | j_gene | v_gene | d_gene | abundance
TGTGCCACCAGCGTTGCCTTGACTAGCAGTGAGACCCAGTACTTC | CATSVALTSSETQYF | TRBJ2-5 | TRBV15 | TRBD2 | NA
TGTGCCCACAGGGGGGTACTAGCGGGGGGAACAGATACGCAGTATTTT | CAHRGVLAGGTDTQYF | TRBJ2-3 | TRBV12-3/TRBV12-4 | TRBD2 | few
TGTGCCAGCAGCCCCTGGGGGAATGCGCAGTTCTTC | CASSPWGNAQFF | TRBJ2-1 | TRBV6-2/TRBV6-3 | NA | NA
TGCGCCAGCAGCCCCACGGACAACTATGGCTACACCTTC | CASSPTDNYGYTF | TRBJ1-2 | TRBV5-1 | NA | few
TGTGCCACCGGACAGGGGGCCTACGAGCAGTACTTC | CATGQGAYEQYF | TRBJ2-7 | TRBV6-2/TRBV6-3 | TRBD1 | NA
TGTGCCAGCAGCTTGTACCTGACAGGAAACTACGGCTACACCTTC | CASSLYLTGNYGYTF | TRBJ1-2 | TRBV5-8 | NA | NA
TGTGCCAGCAGCTTAGTTGGGGGGGGACAGAGAGGTTTCTTC | CASSLVGGGQRGFF | TRBJ2-5 | TRBV7-2 | NA | few
TGTGCCAGCACTCTCCATGAAAACACTGAAGCTTTCTTT | CASTLHENTEAFF | TRBJ1-1 | TRBV6-2/TRBV6-3 | NA | NA
TGTGCCAGCAGACGGACTAGCGGGCCCAATGAGCAGTTCTTC | CASRRTSGPNEQFF | TRBJ2-1 | TRBV6-1 | TRBD2 | NA
TGCAGTGCTCGGGGACTTCAGAACACCGAGGAGCTGTTTTTT | CSARGLQNTEELFF | TRBJ2-2 | TRBV20-1 | NA | NA
TGTGCCAGCAAGGATGACGTGAACACTGAAGCTTTCTTT | CASKDDVNTEAFF | TRBJ1-1 | TRBV6-2/TRBV6-3 | NA | NA
TGTGCCAGCAGTGGCCGGGACTTCAAAAACATTCAGTACTTC | CASSGRDFKNIQYF | TRBJ2-4 | TRBV6-2/TRBV6-3 | NA | NA
TGCAGCGGACTTGAATACAATGAGCAGTTCTTC | CSGLEYNEQFF | TRBJ2-1 | TRBV29-1 | NA | NA
TGCAGTGCTAGAGATCGCAGCGGGGGGGCGATCAATGAGCAGTTCTTC | CSARDRSGGAINEQFF | TRBJ2-1 | TRBV20-1 | TRBD2 | NA
TGCGCCAGCAGCCAAGACGGACGGAACTCTGGAAACACCATATATTTT | CASSQDGRNSGNTIYF | TRBJ1-3 | TRBV4-1 | NA | NA
TGTGCCAGCAGTGGCGGGGAGAACACTGAAGCTTTCTTT | CASSGGENTEAFF | TRBJ1-1 | TRBV2 | NA | few
TGCGCCAGCAGCCCCCTCCTGGGGGCGCAAGACGAGCAGTACTTC | CASSPLLGAQDEQYF | TRBJ2-7 | TRBV5-1 | NA | few
TGCGCCAGCAGTGCCCCCGGGGAGACCCAGTACTTC | CASSAPGETQYF | TRBJ2-5 | TRBV5-1 | NA | few
TGCGCCAGCAGCTCCGCGGAAGGTGCAACTAATGAAAAACTGTTTTTT | CASSSAEGATNEKLFF | TRBJ1-4 | TRBV5-1 | NA | NA
TGTGCCATCAGTGACGGGACCGCCGGCCCACATCGCAACGAGCAGTACTTC | CAISDGTAGPHRNEQYF | TRBJ2-7 | TRBV10-3 | NA | NA
TGCGCCAGCAGCTTGGATTTGGCAGCCTACGAGCAGTACTTC | CASSLDLAAYEQYF | TRBJ2-7 | TRBV5-1 | NA | few
TGTGCCAGCAGACCTGACCCCAACTATGGCTACACCTTC | CASRPDPNYGYTF | TRBJ1-2 | TRBV27 | NA | NA
TGCGCCAGCAGCTCCATTAAGGGGGATACGCAGTATTTT | CASSSIKGDTQYF | TRBJ2-3 | TRBV5-1 | NA | NA
TGCAGCGCCAAGGGACAGTTCGTCGGCGAGCAGTACTTC | CSAKGQFVGEQYF | TRBJ2-7 | TRBV29-1 | TRBD1 | NA
TGTGCCAGTAGTACCGTCAGGGGAGCAACTAATGAAAAACTGTTTTTT | CASSTVRGATNEKLFF | TRBJ1-4 | TRBV19 | NA | NA
TGTGCCAGCAGCTACCGACAGACCCGGCCTGAAGCTTTCTTT | CASSYRQTRPEAFF | TRBJ1-1 | TRBV11-2 | NA | NA
TGTGCCAGCAGCCAGGGGAGGGACAATGAGCAGTTCTTC | CASSQGRDNEQFF | TRBJ2-1 | TRBV7-3 | NA | few
TGTGCCAGCAGCTCACGAGGACACCGCTCCTACGAGCAGTACTTC | CASSSRGHRSYEQYF | TRBJ2-7 | TRBV6-2/TRBV6-3 | NA | once
TGCAGTGCTATACCCCAGGCAGATACGCAGTATTTT | CSAIPQADTQYF | TRBJ2-3 | TRBV20-1 | NA | NA
TGTGCCAGCAGAGTTACTAGCGGGGGGTCGCGCCCCAATGAGCAGTTCTTC | CASRVTSGGSRPNEQFF | TRBJ2-1 | TRBV6-2/TRBV6-3 | TRBD2 | few
TGCAGCGTTGGAACAGGGACCTCTGGAAACACCATATATTTT | CSVGTGTSGNTIYF | TRBJ1-3 | TRBV29-1 | NA | few
TGCGCCAGCAGCTCGTGGGGGGGATACAATGAGCAGTTCTTC | CASSSWGGYNEQFF | TRBJ2-1 | TRBV5-1 | TRBD2 | NA
TGTGCCAGCAGCTTACCCCTAGGGGGACCCACAGATACGCAGTATTTT | CASSLPLGGPTDTQYF | TRBJ2-3 | TRBV7-2 | NA | NA
TGCCGTGGAAGTCTCGGGACAGGGGAGAACACTGAAGCTTTCTTT | CRGSLGTGENTEAFF | TRBJ1-1 | TRBV20-1 | TRBD1 | NA
TGTGCCAGCAGTCTGGACAGTTTTCAAGAGACCCAGTACTTC | CASSLDSFQETQYF | TRBJ2-5 | TRBV28 | NA | NA
TGTGCCAGCAGCCCAGTCCTATTTCCCTCCTACAATGAGCAGTTCTTC | CASSPVLFPSYNEQFF | TRBJ2-1 | TRBV7-2 | NA | NA
TGCGCCAGCAGCCAAGATCTGGGGGCTTTGAACTACAATGAGCAGTTCTTC | CASSQDLGALNYNEQFF | TRBJ2-1 | TRBV4-3 | NA | NA
TGTGCCAGCAGCTCCGTACCCAGGGAAGGGGCAGATACGCAGTATTTT | CASSSVPREGADTQYF | TRBJ2-3 | TRBV7-9 | NA | NA
TGTGCCAGCAGCCGACAGGCTGTTCAGCCCCAGCATTTT | CASSRQAVQPQHF | TRBJ1-5 | TRBV4-2 | NA | NA
TGTGCCAGCAGCATAGCGGGGTCCTACAATGAGCAGTTCTTC | CASSIAGSYNEQFF | TRBJ2-1 | TRBV9 | TRBD2 | few
TGTGCCAGCAGCCTCCAGACAGGGGATAACACTGAAGCTTTCTTT | CASSLQTGDNTEAFF | TRBJ1-1 | TRBV11-3 | TRBD1 | NA
TGCGCCAGCAGCCAAGTGTCCGGAGCCGGGGAGCTGTTTTTT | CASSQVSGAGELFF | TRBJ2-2 | TRBV4-1 | NA | few
TGCAGTGCTAGAATTAGTACAGGGAATGAGCAGTTCTTC | CSARISTGNEQFF | TRBJ2-1 | TRBV20-1 | NA | NA
TGTGCCAGCAGGCCCTATGCGGGGTCTAGCACAGATACGCAGTATTTT | CASRPYAGSSTDTQYF | TRBJ2-3 | TRBV6-2/TRBV6-3 | NA | NA
TGTGCCAGCAGCTTACAATCCACACTGAACACTGAAGCTTTCTTT | CASSLQSTLNTEAFF | TRBJ1-1 | TRBV7-2 | NA | NA
TGCGCCAGCAGCCAAGTCACGGCGCCCATCGGTGAAGCTTTCTTT | CASSQVTAPIGEAFF | TRBJ1-1 | TRBV4-3 | NA | NA
TGCGCCAGCAGCCCCCGGAGAGCGTTAACAGATACGCAGTATTTT | CASSPRRALTDTQYF | TRBJ2-3 | TRBV4-1 | NA | few
TGCAGTGCTCATCCGGCAAGCTCTGGAAACACCATATATTTT | CSAHPASSGNTIYF | TRBJ1-3 | TRBV20-1 | NA | NA
TGTGCCAGCAGCTTATGGGATGAGCAGTTCTTC | CASSLWDEQFF | TRBJ2-1 | TRBV7-2 | NA | few